These T cell receptor beta chains were read from a single sample in a study of early stage breast cancer tumors. Data came from immunoSEQ multiplex PCR; TCRdb stores just in-frame clones and leaves some out. In the table there are fewer than 30,000 clones, roughly 50% of which are singletons. The sample taken for sequencing was breast tumor tissue. These receptors were collected from a person aged 45 to 60 with breast cancer. The CDR3 runs from the conserved cysteine through the conserved F or W. The D gene is left open where the match is weak. A row's size may be missing; if present it is once, few, many or a size class.

>TRBV2|few|-|TRBJ2-7
CASSTLGHEQYF
TGTGCCAGCAGTACGTTGGGGCACGAGCAGTACTTC
>TRBV2|-|TRBD1|TRBJ2-2
CASSRDRTNTGELFF
TGTGCCAGCAGTAGGGACAGGACAAACACCGGGGAGCTGTTTTTT
>TRBV5-1|few|-|TRBJ1-1
CASVGGRNTEAFF
TGCGCCAGTGTAGGCGGTAGGAACACTGAAGCTTTCTTT
>TRBV29-1|-|TRBD1|TRBJ1-1
CSVVRGQGTEAFF
TGCAGCGTCGTCAGGGGACAGGGCACTGAAGCTTTCTTT
>TRBV5-1|-|-|TRBJ2-7
CASSVGQRVEQYF
TGCGCCAGCAGCGTGGGACAGCGGGTCGAGCAGTACTTC
>TRBV2|few|TRBD1|TRBJ1-1
CASRRTGGPTEAFF
TGTGCCAGCAGGCGGACAGGGGGTCCCACTGAAGCTTTCTTT
>TRBV11-2|once|TRBD2|TRBJ2-1
CASRRTGGTAEQFF
TGTGCCAGCAGAAGGACGGGAGGAACAGCTGAGCAGTTCTTC
>TRBV4-1|-|TRBD2|TRBJ2-7
CASSQDRVGVAGGREQYF
TGCGCCAGCAGCCAAGATCGGGTCGGAGTTGCGGGAGGGCGCGAGCAGTACTTC
>TRBV5-4|-|TRBD2|TRBJ2-2
CASSSLTSGNTGELFF
TGTGCCAGCAGCTCACTGACTAGCGGGAACACCGGGGAGCTGTTTTTT
>TRBV19|few|TRBD1|TRBJ1-5
CASSRDSLNQPQHF
TGTGCCAGTAGCAGGGACAGCCTCAATCAGCCCCAGCATTTT
>TRBV5-1|medium-sized|-|TRBJ1-4
CASSPLEIGNEKLFF
TGCGCCAGCAGCCCTTTGGAGATCGGTAATGAAAAACTGTTTTTT
>TRBV5-8|-|-|TRBJ2-2
CASSLGTVTGELFF
TGTGCCAGCAGCTTGGGGACAGTCACCGGGGAGCTGTTTTTT
>TRBV6-5|-|-|TRBJ2-7
CASSISTGTYEQYF
TGTGCCAGCAGTATCTCGACGGGGACCTACGAGCAGTACTTC
>TRBV7-8|-|TRBD2|TRBJ2-3
CASSLATLAGGTDTQYF
TGTGCCAGCAGCTTAGCCACCCTAGCGGGAGGGACAGATACGCAGTATTTT
>TRBV5-1|-|TRBD1|TRBJ1-2
CASSLDSGQGAYGYTF
TGCGCCAGCAGCCTCGACTCAGGGCAGGGGGCCTATGGCTACACCTTC
>TRBV2|-|-|TRBJ2-1
CASSEARTRDLFNEQFF
TGTGCCAGCAGTGAAGCGCGGACCCGGGACTTATTCAATGAGCAGTTCTTC
>TRBV2|few|-|TRBJ2-1
CASSEAQRSPNEQFF
TGTGCCAGCAGTGAAGCGCAGAGAAGCCCCAATGAGCAGTTCTTC
>TRBV6-1|-|-|TRBJ1-5
CASSEVGGGSSNQPQHF
TGTGCCAGCAGTGAAGTTGGGGGGGGGAGTAGCAATCAGCCCCAGCATTTT
>TRBV7-8|-|-|TRBJ2-7
CASSHGAGYEQYF
TGTGCCAGCAGCCACGGAGCTGGATACGAGCAGTACTTC
>TRBV5-8|-|-|TRBJ1-2
CDRRDTWSGYTF
TGTGACAGGCGGGACACCTGGTCTGGCTACACCTTC
>TRBV5-4|-|TRBD2|TRBJ2-7
CASSFLTSGASYEQYF
TGTGCCAGCAGCTTTTTGACTAGCGGAGCTTCCTACGAGCAGTACTTC
>TRBV7-3|once|TRBD2|TRBJ2-5
CASSPDLSGSRETQYF
TGTGCCAGCAGCCCAGACCTTAGCGGGAGCAGGGAGACCCAGTACTTC
>TRBV2|-|-|TRBJ2-1
CASRTSVTSNEQFF
TGTGCCAGCAGGACGAGTGTAACTTCCAATGAGCAGTTCTTC
>TRBV7-9|-|-|TRBJ2-5
CASSLGGRETQYF
TGTGCCAGCAGCTTGGGGGGCCGGGAGACCCAGTACTTC
>TRBV27|once|TRBD1|TRBJ2-7
CASSWRDRVYEQYF
TGTGCCAGCAGTTGGAGGGACAGGGTCTACGAGCAGTACTTC
>TRBV7-2|-|-|TRBJ2-5
CASSLTGTQYF
TGTGCCAGCAGCCTCACCGGAACCCAGTACTTC
>TRBV7-9|-|TRBD2|TRBJ2-3
CASSPQGREGADTQYF
TGTGCCAGCAGCCCCCAGGGGCGGGAGGGCGCAGATACGCAGTATTTT
>TRBV7-2|-|TRBD1|TRBJ2-5
CASSLQGASETQYF
TGTGCCAGCAGCTTACAGGGGGCGTCGGAGACCCAGTACTTC
>TRBV11-2|-|-|TRBJ1-2
CASSTTGLYGYTF
TGTGCCAGCAGCACCACAGGTCTCTATGGCTACACCTTC
>TRBV7-6|-|TRBD1|TRBJ2-3
CASSPRQGANTDTQYF
TGTGCCAGCAGCCCCCGACAGGGGGCCAACACAGATACGCAGTATTTT
>TRBV7-8|few|TRBD2|TRBJ2-7
CASSSGAAGGIYEQYF
TGTGCCAGCAGCTCAGGAGCAGCGGGGGGGATCTACGAGCAGTACTTC
>TRBV27|-|TRBD2|TRBJ2-1
CASSPLGGSYNEQFF
TGTGCCAGCAGTCCCCTAGGCGGGAGTTACAATGAGCAGTTCTTC
>TRBV7-8|-|-|TRBJ2-7
CASSSVGSEPYF
TGTGCCAGCAGCTCAGTGGGGTCCGAACCGTACTTC
>TRBV5-4|-|TRBD1|TRBJ2-1
CASSFGQGSGEQFF
TGTGCCAGCAGCTTCGGACAGGGTTCTGGTGAGCAGTTCTTC
>TRBV7-2|-|TRBD2|TRBJ2-3
CASSPGTSMDTQYF
TGTGCCAGCAGCCCCGGGACTAGTATGGATACGCAGTATTTT
>TRBV9|-|-|TRBJ2-3
CASSRQVGVLDTQYF
TGTGCCAGCAGCCGGCAGGTGGGGGTCCTAGATACGCAGTATTTT
>TRBV9|-|-|TRBJ2-5
CASSGRGTQYF
TGTGCCAGCAGCGGTCGGGGCACCCAGTACTTC
>TRBV25-1|-|-|TRBJ1-3
CASSGVRDLEYSGNTIYF
TGTGCCAGCAGTGGGGTCCGTGACTTGGAGTACTCTGGAAACACCATATATTTT
>TRBV10-3|-|-|TRBJ1-1
CAISESEYGAFF
TGTGCCATCAGTGAGTCGGAATATGGAGCTTTCTTT
>TRBV7-8|-|TRBD2|TRBJ2-1
CASSSPSGSSYNEQFF
TGTGCCAGCAGCTCACCTAGCGGGAGCTCCTACAATGAGCAGTTCTTC
>TRBV5-4|-|TRBD1|TRBJ2-2
CASSDRGKKDTGELFF
TGTGCCAGCAGCGACAGGGGAAAGAAGGACACCGGGGAGCTGTTTTTT
>TRBV6-1|-|-|TRBJ2-3
CASSERGGGRTDTQYF
TGTGCCAGCAGTGAAAGGGGGGGAGGTCGAACAGATACGCAGTATTTT
>TRBV11-2|many|-|TRBJ2-7
CASSLGGELYEQYF
TGTGCCAGCAGCTTAGGGGGGGAGCTCTACGAGCAGTACTTC
>TRBV27|-|-|TRBJ1-2
CASSLLGRQGRGYTF
TGTGCCAGCAGTTTACTTGGCCGCCAGGGAAGGGGCTACACCTTC
>TRBV20-1|many|-|TRBJ1-2
CSARDLVIYTF
TGCAGTGCTAGAGATCTCGTGATCTACACCTTC
>TRBV7-9|-|TRBD2|TRBJ2-3
CASSLVSGRPDTQYF
TGTGCCAGCAGCTTAGTTAGCGGGAGGCCAGATACGCAGTATTTT
>TRBV7-2|medium-sized|-|TRBJ1-5
CASSLEGYQPQHF
TGTGCCAGCAGCTTAGAGGGGTATCAGCCCCAGCATTTT
>TRBV6-5|-|TRBD2|TRBJ2-3
CASSYAGGRRDTQYF
TGTGCCAGCAGTTATGCGGGAGGGCGGAGAGATACGCAGTATTTT
>TRBV5-5|-|TRBD1|TRBJ2-3
CASSSRQGAGTDTQYF
TGTGCCAGCAGCTCCCGACAGGGGGCTGGGACAGATACGCAGTATTTT
>TRBV7-3|few|TRBD2|TRBJ2-1
CASSLLAGVSYNEQFF
TGTGCCAGCAGCCTACTAGCGGGAGTGTCCTACAATGAGCAGTTCTTC
>TRBV2|-|TRBD2|TRBJ2-5
CASSVTSGSQETQYF
TGTGCCAGCAGTGTTACTAGCGGTAGTCAAGAGACCCAGTACTTC
>TRBV7-8|-|-|TRBJ2-5
CASSDHKEVGTQYF
TGTGCCAGCAGCGACCATAAGGAGGTGGGGACCCAGTACTTC
>TRBV18|-|-|TRBJ1-3
CASSPQGTGNTIYF
TGTGCCAGCTCACCACAGGGTACTGGAAACACCATATATTTT
>TRBV29-1|-|TRBD1|TRBJ2-2
CSVEVSGTGNTGELFF
TGCAGCGTTGAGGTCTCCGGGACAGGGAACACCGGGGAGCTGTTTTTT
>TRBV6-1|-|-|TRBJ1-1
CASTRDTEAFF
TGTGCCAGCACCAGGGACACTGAAGCTTTCTTT
>TRBV7-3|few|TRBD2|TRBJ2-3
CASSRLAYSTDTQYF
TGTGCCAGCAGCAGACTAGCGTATAGCACAGATACGCAGTATTTT
>TRBV6-6|-|-|TRBJ2-5
CASRRETQYF
TGTGCCAGCCGACGGGAGACCCAGTACTTC
>TRBV19|few|-|TRBJ1-2
CASSVSGSYGYTF
TGTGCCAGTAGTGTATCAGGTTCCTATGGCTACACCTTC
>TRBV9|few|-|TRBJ2-1
CASSVQGIDEQFF
TGTGCCAGCAGCGTCCAAGGGATCGATGAGCAGTTCTTC
>TRBV5-5|-|-|TRBJ2-5
CASSLLLGAIRETQYF
TGTGCCAGCAGCTTGTTATTGGGGGCCATTCGGGAGACCCAGTACTTC